The entry below gives a single T cell receptor beta chain sequence along with its context. Its specificity is unknown. Through a sample-barcoded 5' primer and a J-beta primer mix, a second PCR was run for 7 to 11 cycles. One entry per CDR3 protein results from TCRdb running MiXCR on the 5' RACE reads. The table lists 1.5 million to 2 million distinct CDR3 sequences, roughly 43% of them singletons. The source of the sample is a study of blood T cells in healthy people across ages. Study outcomes and limitations: Investigators treated diversity estimates from one million T cells as underestimates. A roughly linear age-dependent decrease characterized TCR beta diversity per million T cells.

Germline V lookup: CDR1 MNHEY, CDR2 SMNVEV (reference sequence). The CDR3 extends over 18 amino acids. The ends lost 0 bases at V and 2 bases at J; junction bases unmatched: 3. The source of this sequence is a human donor in good health. The sample was blood. This chain uses TRBV27 with TRBJ2-3, with 15 bases identical to TRBD2. CDR3 in amino acids: CASSLSGLAGGFTDTQYF. The CDR3 bases are TGTGCCAGCAGTTTATCGGGACTAGCGGGGGGTTTCACAGATACGCAGTATTTT.